This T cell receptor (beta chain) appears in the sequencing data of a study of cytomegalovirus exposure and HLA in healthy donors (dated by TCRdb to about 2017). With regard to the full study: In an earlier analysis of fewer than 750 of the donors, 250 to 350 Gb of sequence data and roughly 100 million unique TCR beta sequences from 180 million or so T cells were reported. The study combined high-throughput TCR immunosequencing, statistical association of individual TCRs with disease status, and machine learning to predict cytomegalovirus infection status. Among some 400 genotyped donors of the cohort, an average of approximately 200,000 unique TCR beta nucleotide sequences was sequenced per donor, of which approximately 19% were non-productive. Rather than drawing on any new phenotypic data, the later analysis identified candidate immune exposures from TCR beta sequences and the way those sequences occurred across donors. In a later genetic analysis, genome-wide SNP genotypes for about three fifths of the roughly 670 donors were used, and that subset was treated as a discovery cohort. The study profiled the T cell repertoires of under 700 subjects by immunosequencing and related them to cytomegalovirus serostatus. Along with the roughly 700-subject first cohort, a separate validation cohort of 120 different subjects was used. Among the roughly 430 genotyped donors, more than 70% belonged to the genetic ancestry cluster associated with self-reported Caucasian donors. Donor age, sex, ethnicity and CMV serostatus were compiled together with the repertoire data. The number of typed donors differed by locus: about 620-630 for A, B, C, DRB1 and DQB1; some 500 for DQA1; over 600 for DPA1; and around 470 for DPB1. Every discovery cohort repertoire had been produced on one sequencing platform. The study aimed to test whether signatures of past pathogen exposure could be identified by cataloging public T cell receptors. To decide whether each TCR beta V gene segment behaved as functional or pseudogenic, an earlier analysis of several hundred of the donors relied on high-throughput TCR beta sequencing. About 5 DR-DQ haplotypes were handled as single units for association and clustering, since linkage in the cohort was strong. About 300 gigabases of sequencing data and 78 million or so unique TCR sequences were included in an early release covering roughly 700 HLA-typed donors. Both class I and class II loci were covered by HLA typing, at four-digit resolution. In a later analysis, previously published TCR beta repertoires from 666 donors were re-analyzed and high-resolution HLA genotyping was added so that TCR occurrence patterns could be studied. Summary of the overall study and its limitations: HLA typing was unavailable for some donors at each locus, so association tests used only the typed subset. Linkage disequilibrium might explain the correlated functional status among segregating V segments, but an unknown experimental factor could not be excluded. A few of the identified cytomegalovirus-associated TCR beta chains were confirmed in vitro to be specific for cytomegalovirus antigens. In this cohort, only TCR beta chains were sequenced, and detectable features were limited by the absence of alpha or paired-chain data. In a later analysis, HLA-associated TCR beta chains showed more clonal expansion and lower generation probabilities than non-associated chains that were equally common. In the study, 150 to 200 TCR beta chains were listed as associated with cytomegalovirus. According to a later analysis, most CMV-associated TCR beta chains appeared to be HLA-restricted, and the HLA associations seemed to be driven largely by CMV exposure. Compared with the approximately 670-donor mean, donors in an Asian-associated ancestry cluster had fewer N-insertions in productive TCRs, according to a later genetic analysis. In a later genetic analysis, a missense DCLRE1C variant was associated with V-gene and J-gene trimming of TCR beta chains, and the association was replicated in an independent cohort. A cluster of highly shared sequence variants was judged likely to be a technical artifact of the sequencing pipeline. Specific HLA alleles were associated with 18,000 or so TCR beta sequences at a false discovery rate of 0.05 in a later analysis. The presence/absence analyses assumed that sequencing depth was roughly uniform across donors, and that assumption may not be true. According to the authors, the approach could potentially be generalized to other disease states and immunological phenotypes. Across donors, most TCR sequences were observed very rarely, whereas some public TCRs were present in many individuals. Because counts were too low, seventeen rarely observed V segments, including chromosome 9 orphons, were left out of the earlier analysis of 587 of the donors. Some IMGT-functional V segments, including TRBV6-2 and TRBV6-3, could not be distinguished by the 87-base-pair reads and were therefore excluded. Cytomegalovirus status was reported to be diagnosed by the classifier with high specificity and sensitivity in both the original and validation cohorts. According to a later analysis, parvovirus B19, influenza, CMV and Epstein-Barr virus appeared linked to several top co-occurrence clusters. Immune exposure information for the cohort was limited to CMV serostatus. In an earlier analysis of fewer than 700 of the donors, most TCR beta V segments appeared in productive rearrangements about 87% or about 30% of the time, broadly matching IMGT annotations. A further reported finding was that TCR beta sequences accurately predicted the HLA-A and HLA-B alleles for most subjects in the first cohort. Strong co-occurrence of HLA alleles, especially DR and DQ, made assigning TCR associations to individual alleles difficult. According to a later analysis, TCR association rates differed among HLA loci, with DRB1 alleles showing the most associated TCRs and HLA-C alleles showing the fewest.

CDR1 and CDR2 were assigned from the germline V gene as SQVTM and ANQGSEA. V is pruned by 7 bases and J by 0 bases, leaving 7 bases of the junction without a gene match. Measured from the cysteine to the phenylalanine, the CDR3 is 14 residues long. The only DNA kept is the CDR3, 42 bases in frame from the first base. The cohort consisted of 670 or so healthy bone marrow donors. At the time of sampling, all cohort members were nominally healthy, though unrecorded immune exposures were likely present. The donor tested CMV seropositive and was one of the 289 seropositive cohort members. A peripheral blood sample was collected from each donor, and TCR beta sequencing was performed on peripheral blood mononuclear cells. Genomic DNA was extracted from the blood cell samples with the Qiagen DNeasy Blood Extraction Kit. This clone was seen a few times. It lacks a known antigen. Base qualities are not at hand, and no much larger clone is one base apart.

The library was obtained by the immunoSEQ multiplex PCR assay. The multiplex PCR relied on a mix of 60 forward primers for TCR Vbeta segments and 13 reverse primers for TCR Jbeta segments. The CDR3 region of rearranged TCR beta genes was amplified from genomic DNA by a multiplex PCR assay. Amplified TCR beta libraries were sequenced as 87-base-pair reads on the Illumina HiSeq System. Turning to the authors' computational methods: A later analysis tallied tens of millions of unique TCR beta chains across the 700 or so repertoires, and approximately 9.9 million of those chains were shared by two or more donors. Raw reads were error-corrected and collapsed into unique sequences with a nearest-neighbor algorithm that merged closely related sequences to remove PCR and sequencing errors. V, D and J gene segments were assigned by aligning CDR3 sequences to IMGT reference sequences. Each retained sequence needed at least a six-nucleotide match to both a V gene segment and a J gene segment. A rearrangement counted as productive if the CDR3 had no stop codons and remained in frame with V and J, and every other rearrangement counted as non-productive. Following IMGT convention, CDR3 was defined as the stretch from the second conserved V-encoded cysteine up to the conserved J-encoded phenylalanine. Sequences without an unambiguous match to a single V gene segment were excluded from the earlier analysis of 450 to 650 of the donors. In an earlier analysis of approximately 560 of the donors, a V segment was called functional when productive rearrangements were above 56.7%, and segregating when the standard deviation between donors exceeded 5%. To diagnose cytomegalovirus status from the catalog of TCR beta chain sequences, a statistical classification framework was built. In a later analysis, V and J genes were assigned by comparing TCR nucleotide sequences against IMGT/GENE-DB human TR gene sequences. In a later analysis, CDR3 sequences and most-parsimonious VDJ recombination scenarios were assigned using the TCRdist pipeline. In a later analysis, each TCR beta chain was defined by its CDR3 amino acid sequence together with its V-gene family, and reads lacking a unique V-gene family were excluded. A later analysis removed 592 highly shared, low-generation-probability nucleotide sequences to deal with suspected cross-contamination and a sequencing artifact. A later analysis calculated a clonal expansion index for each public chain from normalized within-repertoire ranks of inferred template counts. In a later analysis, generation probabilities were computed using a VDJ recombination model fitted to out-of-frame rearrangements, and the results were checked against IGoR. Hypergeometric tests were used in a later analysis to score TCR-TCR, TCR-HLA and TCR-CMV co-occurrence, with a repertoire-size bias correction applied to the TCR pairs. To estimate false discovery rates, a later analysis permuted the HLA or CMV assignments 20 times. A later analysis grouped co-occurring TCRs with DBSCAN, adding TCRdist sequence similarity when clustering within HLA-allele-positive subsets. Repertoires with fewer than 30,000 or more than 120,000 public chains, plus five repertoires with anomalous nucleotide sharing, were excluded from co-occurrence clustering. The table comes from immuneACCESS by way of TCRdb, which keeps in-frame sequences with V and J called. Part of the clones is missing from these tables; in studies checked, under half for an unresolved V gene and the rest for unknown reasons. V and J calls plus clone size are reproduced from that table; the DNA served to infer D and trimming. Present in this sample are approximately 100,000 clones, approximately 81% of which were seen just once. 3.5% to 4.5% of the sample rests with the top ten.

The chain joins TRBV29-1 to TRBJ1-2; 8 of the junction bases match TRBD1. The TCR was taken from a female donor in good health and CMV-seropositive. The source material was PBMCs. The CDR3 reads as follows: CSAGQEASNYGYTF. The bases are TGCAGCGCGGGACAGGAAGCCTCTAACTATGGCTACACCTTC.